This is a list of T cell receptor beta chains from one sample in a study of blood T cell repertoires in COVID-19. Some clones are missing from TCRdb's copy, which holds only in-frame ones; the method was immunoSEQ multiplex PCR. This table holds roughly 48,000 clones, about nine tenths found once. Sequenced sample: peripheral blood. The receptors here all came from a human donor in a cohort sampled during active COVID-19. CDR3s include the opening cysteine and the closing phenylalanine or tryptophan. The D gene is left open where the match is weak. Size tells how often a clone was seen (once, few, many) or the class of an expanded clone, and some rows leave it out.

>TRBJ2-5|once|TRBD1|TRBV7-2
TGTGCCAGCAGCTTAGAAGGACAGGGAGGCGAGACCCAGTACTTC
CASSLEGQGGETQYF
>TRBJ1-6|NA|NA|TRBV3-1/TRBV3-2
TGTGCCAGCAGCCCAGACAGACAAAATTCACCCCTCCACTTT
CASSPDRQNSPLHF
>TRBJ2-5|NA|NA|TRBV7-9
TGTGCCAGCAGCTTAGAGCTCCGGGGGGCTCGGGAGACCCAGTACTTC
CASSLELRGARETQYF
>TRBJ2-7|NA|TRBD1|TRBV18
TGTGCCAGCTCACCAGGGACAGGGCGCTCCTACGAGCAGTACTTC
CASSPGTGRSYEQYF
>TRBJ2-3|NA|NA|TRBV30
TGTGCCTGGAGTCGACAGAGAACGGGTACGCAGTATTTT
CAWSRQRTGTQYF
>TRBJ2-5|NA|TRBD1|TRBV19
TGTGCCAGTAGGCCCGACAGGGGGCCCACGACCCAGTACTTC
CASRPDRGPTTQYF
>TRBJ1-2|NA|NA|TRBV16
TGTGCCAGCAGCCACCCCGGACAGTCTACTAACTATGGCTACACCTTC
CASSHPGQSTNYGYTF
>TRBJ1-5|NA|NA|TRBV18
TGTGCCAGCTCACCACTGCGACATTCACAAAATCAGCCCCAGCATTTT
CASSPLRHSQNQPQHF
>TRBJ2-2|once|NA|TRBV27
TGTGCCAGCAGGTCGGTCACCGGGGAGCTGTTTTTT
CASRSVTGELFF
>TRBJ1-1|NA|NA|TRBV4-3
TGCGCCAGCAGCCTTATCAGCGGGACCTCGAACACTGAAGCTTTCTTT
CASSLISGTSNTEAFF
>TRBJ1-1|NA|TRBD1|TRBV7-9
TGTGCCAGCAGCTTAAATTCAGGGGGCATCACTGAAGCTTTCTTT
CASSLNSGGITEAFF
>TRBJ2-1|NA|TRBD1|TRBV25-1
TGTGCCAGCAGCCGTCGTAGACAGGGGGATAATGAGCAGTTCTTC
CASSRRRQGDNEQFF
>TRBJ1-1|NA|TRBD1|TRBV7-9
TGTGCCAGCAGCTTGCTGGGGACAGGGAAATGGATCTTT
CASSLLGTGKWIF
>TRBJ2-7|NA|NA|TRBV2
TGTGCCAGCAGTGAAGATCCCTACTGGCAGTACTTC
CASSEDPYWQYF
>TRBJ1-3|NA|NA|TRBV4-1
TGCGCCAGCAGCCGGACGGGTGGAGGGGACACCATATATTTT
CASSRTGGGDTIYF
>TRBJ2-7|NA|TRBD1|TRBV3-1/TRBV3-2
TGTGCCAGCAGCCAAGGGGGACAGGGGCCTTACGAGCAGTACTTC
CASSQGGQGPYEQYF
>TRBJ1-4|NA|NA|TRBV6-2/TRBV6-3
TGTGCCAGCAGCGGGACACCAACTAATGAAAAACTGTTTTTT
CASSGTPTNEKLFF
>TRBJ2-1|NA|NA|TRBV18
TGTGCCAGCTCACCACTACTTCTCGGGGACAATGAGCAGTTCTTC
CASSPLLLGDNEQFF
>TRBJ1-4|NA|NA|TRBV7-2
TGTGCCAGCAGCTTTCGTGCAACTAATGAAAAACTGTTTTTT
CASSFRATNEKLFF
>TRBJ2-1|NA|TRBD1|TRBV6-2/TRBV6-3
TGTGCCAGCAGTTACGAAGAGACAGGGGAGGACTCCTACAATGAGCAGTTCTTC
CASSYEETGEDSYNEQFF
>TRBJ2-5|once|TRBD1|TRBV23-1
TGCGCCAGCATTTGGAGAACAGGGGGCGGAGAGACCCAGTACTTC
CASIWRTGGGETQYF
>TRBJ1-2|NA|TRBD1|TRBV5-6
TGTGCCAGCAGCTCTTTAACCCTCGGACAGGGAAAGGCCTATGGCTACACCTTC
CASSSLTLGQGKAYGYTF
>TRBJ2-1|NA|TRBD1|TRBV7-3
TGTGCCAGCAGCCGGGGACAGTACAATGAGCAGTTCTTC
CASSRGQYNEQFF
>TRBJ2-5|NA|TRBD2|TRBV9
TGTGCCAGCAGCGACGGGGGGGCCAAGCAAGAGACCCAGTACTTC
CASSDGGAKQETQYF
>TRBJ2-7|NA|NA|TRBV4-1
TGCGCCAGCAGCCAGGGATACCGGGACACCAAAGAGTACTTC
CASSQGYRDTKEYF